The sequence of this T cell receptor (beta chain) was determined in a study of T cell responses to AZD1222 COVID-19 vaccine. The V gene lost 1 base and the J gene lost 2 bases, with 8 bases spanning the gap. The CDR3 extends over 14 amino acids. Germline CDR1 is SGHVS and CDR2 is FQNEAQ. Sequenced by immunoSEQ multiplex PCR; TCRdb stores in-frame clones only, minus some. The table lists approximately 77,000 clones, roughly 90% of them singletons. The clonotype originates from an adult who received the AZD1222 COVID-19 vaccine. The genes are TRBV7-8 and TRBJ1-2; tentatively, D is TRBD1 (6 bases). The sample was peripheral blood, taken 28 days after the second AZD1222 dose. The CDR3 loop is CASSLDGGNYGYTF. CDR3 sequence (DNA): TGTGCCAGCAGCTTAGACGGGGGCAACTATGGCTACACCTTC. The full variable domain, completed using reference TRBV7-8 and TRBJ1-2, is GAGVSQSPRYKVAKRGQDVALRCDPISGHVSLFWYQQALGQGPEFLTYFQNEAQLDKSGLPSDRFFAERPEGSVSTLKIQRTQQEDSAVYLCASSLDGGNYGYTFGSGTRLTVV.